These 20 T cell receptor beta chains were all obtained from the same sample, sequenced in a study of T cell responses to AZD1222 COVID-19 vaccine. The protocol was immunoSEQ multiplex PCR, while the TCRdb copy is restricted to in-frame clones and leaves out a portion. Of some 170,000 clones in the sample, approximately 90% are singletons; the top ten hold roughly 4.3%. The starting material was peripheral blood, obtained 28 days after the second dose of the MenACWY control vaccine. The receptors were sampled from an adult who received the MenACWY meningococcal vaccine as a control.

CDR3 residues: CASSVAGNMNTGELFF. The CDR3 bases are TGTGCCAGCAGCGTCGCCGGGAATATGAACACCGGGGAGCTGTTTTTT. The J gene is TRBJ2-2, the V gene TRBV9; tentatively, D is TRBD2 (5 bases). Trimming pared 2 bases from V and 1 base from J, leaving 12 bases between. The CDR3 covers 16 residues. CDR1 and CDR2 from the germline V gene are SGDLS and YYNGEE. The variable domain in full, completed from reference TRBV9 and TRBJ2-2, reads DSGVTQTPKHLITATGQRVTLRCSPRSGDLSVYWYQQSLDQGLQFLIQYYNGEERAKGNILERFSAQQFPDLHSELNLSSLELGDSALYFCASSVAGNMNTGELFFGEGSRLTVL.

This clone was counted a single time. The CDR3 sequence: CASSLQRNSPLHF. The CDR3 DNA reads TGTGCCAGCAGTTTACAGCGTAATTCACCCCTCCACTTT. The V gene is TRBV6-5, the J gene TRBJ1-6; unclear D gene. V lost 4 bases and J 6 bases, leaving 7 bases between the germline ends. Germline CDR1 MNHEY, CDR2 SVGAGI. The CDR3 has 13 amino acids.

The V call is TRBV29-1, the J call TRBJ2-7; no firm D call. Trimming took 1 base from V and 3 from J, leaving 16 bases between them. The CDR3 runs 15 residues. Germline V gene data show CDR1 as SQVTM and CDR2 as ANQGSEA. The CDR3 sequence is CSVEVASEESYEQYF. CDR3 DNA sequence: TGCAGCGTTGAAGTGGCCTCCGAGGAGAGCTACGAGCAGTACTTC.

This chain links TRBV5-4 with TRBJ1-1, with a possible D match to TRBD1 (6 bases). CDR3 length: 16 residues. Germline assignment: CDR1 SGHNT and CDR2 YYREEE (reference sequence). Between the trimmed V and J ends, which lost 4 bases and 6 bases, there was a span of 22 bases. Here the CDR3 reads CASSPPNRPGGAEAFF. The CDR3 coding sequence is TGTGCCAGCAGCCCCCCTAATCGGCCGGGGGGCGCTGAAGCTTTCTTT.

The J gene is TRBJ2-7, the V gene TRBV27; D possibly corresponds to TRBD1 (6 bases). Per germline, CDR1 MNHEY and CDR2 SMNVEV (reference sequence). Trimming removed 1 base from V and 6 bases from J, with 16 bases in between. The CDR3 loop spans 15 amino acids. The CDR3 loop is CASSLWDTRSSEQYF. As DNA, the CDR3 is TGTGCCAGCAGTTTATGGGACACCCGAAGCAGCGAGCAGTACTTC.

The rearrangement joins TRBV5-6 to TRBJ1-2; D is undetermined. Germline V gene sequence: CDR1 SGHDT, CDR2 YYEEEE. The CDR3 spans 17 residues. Trimming removed 0 bases at V and 2 bases at J, with 17 bases between. The chain's CDR3 is CASSLGFTGRSNYGYTF. Here the CDR3 DNA reads TGTGCCAGCAGCTTGGGATTCACGGGGAGGTCCAACTATGGCTACACCTTC. Filled out from reference TRBV5-6 and TRBJ1-2, the complete variable domain reads DAGVTQSPTHLIKTRGQQVTLRCSPKSGHDTVSWYQQALGQGPQFIFQYYEEEERQRGNFPDRFSGHQFPNYSSELNVNALLLGDSALYLCASSLGFTGRSNYGYTFGSGTRLTVV.

The J gene is TRBJ1-1, the V gene TRBV5-4; D uncertain. The V end was cut by 4 bases, the J end by 0 bases, with 10 bases between. The CDR3 runs 14 residues. Germline V gene lookup returns CDR1 SGHNT and CDR2 YYREEE (reference sequence). The CDR3 DNA reads as TGTGCCAGCAGCCGAGACGGGTTGAACACTGAAGCTTTCTTT. This encodes CASSRDGLNTEAFF.

This chain connects TRBV11-2 to TRBJ1-2, with D perhaps matching TRBD1 (5 bases). CDR1 and CDR2 from the germline V gene are SGHAT and FQNNGV. This CDR3 comprises 12 residues. Between the trimmed V and J ends, which lost 0 bases and 6 bases, there was a span of 5 bases. Written as DNA, the CDR3 is TGTGCCAGCAGCTTAGAGGGGGATGGCTACACCTTC. It translates to CASSLEGDGYTF.

V and J are TRBV11-2 and TRBJ1-1; D call uncertain. Germline lookup yields CDR1 SGHAT and CDR2 FQNNGV. Trimming took 1 base from V and 5 from J, leaving 2 bases between them. This CDR3 has 11 residues. For the CDR3, the DNA is TGTGCCAGCAGCTTAGTTACTGAAGCTTTCTTT. This translates into CASSLVTEAFF.

As DNA, the CDR3 is TGTGCCAGCAGGGAGCTTCAGGGGGCTTTCCACGAGCAGTACTTC. Translating it yields CASRELQGAFHEQYF. J is TRBJ2-7 and V is TRBV28; TRBD1 matches 8 bases. CDR3 length: 15 residues. The V and J ends lost 6 bases and 5 bases, in that order; junction bases with no gene match: 12. In germline, CDR1 is MDHEN, CDR2 SYDVKM.

The DNA for the CDR3 is TGCAGCGTTGGAGAACCAGGCGCTGAAGCTTTCTTT. This encodes CSVGEPGAEAFF. This sequence joins TRBV29-1 and TRBJ1-1; D is ambiguous. This CDR3 contains 12 residues. Per the germline V gene, CDR1 is SQVTM and CDR2 is ANQGSEA. Trimming stripped 4 bases from V and 6 bases from J, with 12 bases between. Full variable domain (rest looked up from reference TRBV29-1 and TRBJ1-1): SAVISQKPSRDICQRGTSLTIQCQVDSQVTMMFWYRQQPGQSLTLIATANQGSEATYESGFVIDKFPISRPNLTFSTLTVSNMSPEDSSIYLCSVGEPGAEAFFGQGTRLTVV.

The chain combines TRBV25-1 with TRBJ1-1; the D gene is possibly TRBD1 (6 bases). V lost 3 bases and J 2 bases, leaving 10 bases between the germline ends. The V gene's germline CDR1 is MGHDK and CDR2 SYGVNS. CDR3 length equals 14 residues. In DNA, the CDR3 is TGTGCCAGCAGTGACAGGGACACCAACACTGAAGCTTTCTTT. Its translation: CASSDRDTNTEAFF.

The genes are TRBV5-1 and TRBJ1-1; 7 bases map to TRBD1. The CDR3 has 17 residues. From germline, CDR1 is SGHRS and CDR2 YFSETQ. J was trimmed by 0 bases and V by 0 bases; bases with no gene match: 8. CDR3 coding DNA: TGCGCCAGCAGCTTGGGCGGGGACAGTCTCATGAACACTGAAGCTTTCTTT. Translated, it gives CASSLGGDSLMNTEAFF. Full variable domain (missing parts from reference TRBV5-1 and TRBJ1-1): KAGVTQTPRYLIKTRGQQVTLSCSPISGHRSVSWYQQTPGQGLQFLFEYFSETQRNKGNFPGRFSGRQFSNSRSEMNVSTLELGDSALYLCASSLGGDSLMNTEAFFGQGTRLTVV.

For the CDR3, the DNA is TGTGCCAGCAGTTACCTCACAGGGGGCGGCTACACCTTC. As protein: CASSYLTGGGYTF. This chain joins TRBV6-2 or TRBV6-3 and TRBJ1-2; 9 bases fit TRBD1. The CDR3 covers 13 residues. CDR1 MNHEY and CDR2 SVGEGT come from the germline V gene. V gave up 2 bases and J gave up 8 bases; unmatched junction bases: 3.

This rearrangement joins TRBV29-1 to TRBJ1-1; D is perhaps TRBD1 (5 bases). Germline assignment: CDR1 SQVTM and CDR2 ANQGSEA. This CDR3 spans 14 amino acids. Trimming removed 4 bases at V and 2 bases at J, with 14 bases between. This CDR3 reads CSVGSGSANTEAFF. CDR3 bases: TGCAGCGTTGGATCAGGGTCCGCTAACACTGAAGCTTTCTTT.

This clone was recorded a few times. The rearrangement links TRBV6-5 to TRBJ2-5, with D tentatively TRBD1 or TRBD2 (5 bases each). Per the germline V gene, CDR1 is MNHEY and CDR2 is SVGAGI. The CDR3 sequence is 15 residues long. The V and J ends lost 6 bases and 5 bases respectively, with 19 bases between them. The CDR3 region is CASRRARVGGETQYF. DNA for the CDR3: TGTGCCAGCAGGCGTGCCAGGGTTGGAGGTGAGACCCAGTACTTC.

The chain has TRBV7-2 and TRBJ2-2, with TRBD2 identical over 7 bases. Germline V gene lookup returns CDR1 SGHTA and CDR2 FQGNSA. The CDR3 extends over 16 amino acids. V lost 2 bases to trimming and J lost 4 bases; unmatched junction nucleotides: 7. This CDR3 is CASSLSGTTPTGELFF. In DNA, the CDR3 is TGTGCCAGCAGCTTAAGCGGGACTACCCCCACCGGGGAGCTGTTTTTT.

The chain links TRBV9 to TRBJ2-2; 11 nucleotides align to TRBD2. With V trimmed by 9 bases and J by 7 bases, 17 bases remained unmatched. Germline loops: CDR1 SGDLS, CDR2 YYNGEE. The CDR3 totals 17 residues. The CDR3 here is CAIRLEFSGRAHGELFF. The CDR3 coding sequence is TGTGCCATACGCCTCGAATTTAGCGGGAGGGCCCACGGGGAGCTGTTTTTT.

The chain uses TRBV28 and TRBJ2-7, with 7 positions matching TRBD1. The CDR3 extends over 14 amino acids. Germline loops: CDR1 MDHEN, CDR2 SYDVKM. Trimming took 4 bases from V and 5 from J; bases not matched to a gene: 8. In nucleotides, the CDR3 is TGTGCCAGCAGTTCACCTACAGGGGCCCACGAGCAGTACTTC. Protein sequence: CASSSPTGAHEQYF.

The chain joins TRBV10-2 to TRBJ2-7; 8 nucleotides agree with TRBD1. The CDR3 spans 14 residues. Germline lookup yields CDR1 WSHSY and CDR2 SAAADI. Losses at the gene ends were 6 bases for V and 3 bases for J; bases not matched to a gene: 7. CDR3: CASSKGQGNYEQYF. The CDR3 nucleotides are TGCGCCAGCAGCAAAGGACAGGGAAACTACGAGCAGTACTTC.